This T cell receptor beta chain was found in a study of T cell changes during pregnancy in multiple sclerosis (dated by TCRdb to the late 2010s). For the study in its entirety: Changes in the T cell repertoire over the course of pregnancy were examined in this study in women with multiple sclerosis.

The library was built by means of the immunoSEQ multiplex PCR assay. The table was pulled from immuneACCESS by TCRdb, which kept in-frame rearrangements only. Such tables lose some clones; where checked, under half of the loss comes from unresolved V genes, and the rest has no known cause. Recorded for this sample are approximately 48,000 clones; 90% to 95% of them occurred a single time. About 5.5% of the sample is taken by the ten largest. Sequences SGHRS (CDR1) and YFSETQ (CDR2) are obtained from the germline V gene. V is reduced by 4 bases and J by 7 bases, leaving a spacing of 14 bases between them. The CDR3 goes from the cysteine to the phenylalanine over 13 residues. The CDR3 DNA has 39 bases and is translated from base 1. Concerning this clone: What this receptor recognizes is not known. Base qualities are missing; no much larger clone stands one base away.

The TCR was taken from a female donor with multiple sclerosis, enrolled in a pregnancy study. This receptor chain uses TRBV5-1 and TRBJ1-1; the D gene is possibly TRBD1, with 5 bases matching. The input for sequencing was CD8+ T cells from peripheral blood mononuclear cells, taken before pregnancy. The CDR3 here reads CASSPSGGFEAFF. The DNA sequence is as follows: TGCGCCAGCAGCCCATCCGGGGGGTTTGAAGCTTTCTTT. The full variable domain, completed from the reference TRBV5-1 and TRBJ1-1 proteins outside the CDR3, reads KAGVTQTPRYLIKTRGQQVTLSCSPISGHRSVSWYQQTPGQGLQFLFEYFSETQRNKGNFPGRFSGRQFSNSRSEMNVSTLELGDSALYLCASSPSGGFEAFFGQGTRLTVV.